Listed below are T cell receptor beta chains from one sample, sequenced in a study of cytomegalovirus exposure and HLA in healthy donors. Sequenced by immunoSEQ multiplex PCR; TCRdb stores in-frame clones only, minus some. The data hold about 130,000 clones, with less than 85% observed a single time. The sample taken for sequencing was PBMCs. The source of these receptors is a man younger than 45 in good health and CMV-seropositive. CDR3s include the opening cysteine and the closing phenylalanine or tryptophan. D genes are given only for firm matches. Clone size is shown for a subset of rows, as once, few, many or a class of expanded clone.

D gene	V gene	clone size	J gene	CDR3 DNA	CDR3 protein
.	TRBV5-1	.	TRBJ1-1	TGCGCCAGCAGCTTGGCTTCAAGAGCAGGGGCTGAAGCTTTCTTT	CASSLASRAGAEAFF
.	TRBV19	.	TRBJ1-1	TGTGCCAGTAGTATCGAGCAAGGGGTAGACACTGAAGCTTTCTTT	CASSIEQGVDTEAFF
.	TRBV6-5	.	TRBJ1-1	TGTGCCAGCAGTTACGGGTTTGGCAGGAAGAACACTGAAGCTTTCTTT	CASSYGFGRKNTEAFF
.	TRBV5-1	.	TRBJ2-3	TGCGCCAGCAGCTTGGACACGAGGGGCACAGATACGCAGTATTTT	CASSLDTRGTDTQYF
.	TRBV19	once	TRBJ1-5	TGTGCCAGTAGTTCGGGACTTTTGTATAACAATCAGCCCCAGCATTTT	CASSSGLLYNNQPQHF
.	TRBV10-3	.	TRBJ1-2	TGTGCCATCAGTGAGAGAAAGACAGCAGTTAACTATGGCTACACCTTC	CAISERKTAVNYGYTF
.	TRBV6-5	.	TRBJ2-3	TGTGCCAGCCGCAAGGACACCACAGATACGCAGTATTTT	CASRKDTTDTQYF
.	TRBV29-1	.	TRBJ2-2	TGCAGCGTTGAAGGTCAGATGAACACCGGGGAGCTGTTTTTT	CSVEGQMNTGELFF
TRBD1	TRBV5-5	.	TRBJ2-3	TGTGCCAGCAGCCTCGCCACGGACAGGCCTGAAGATACGCAGTATTTT	CASSLATDRPEDTQYF
TRBD1	TRBV10-3	.	TRBJ1-1	TGTGCCATCAGTCCCCAGGGGGCAGGGCAGGACACTGAAGCTTTCTTT	CAISPQGAGQDTEAFF
TRBD1	TRBV6-5	.	TRBJ2-7	TGTGCCAGCAGATTGCGACAGGGGGAAGCCTACGAGCAGTACTTC	CASRLRQGEAYEQYF
.	TRBV27	.	TRBJ1-2	TGTGCCAGCAGTTTATCGGGCAGGGTGGGTGGCTACACCTTC	CASSLSGRVGGYTF
.	TRBV5-1	.	TRBJ1-1	TGCGCCAGCAGCTCGCGGGACGGAAACACTGAAGCTTTCTTT	CASSSRDGNTEAFF
TRBD1	TRBV7-3	medium-sized	TRBJ2-6	TGTGCCAGCAGCTCCCAGGGACAGTCCTCTGGGGCCAACGTCCTGACTTTC	CASSSQGQSSGANVLTF
.	TRBV7-8	.	TRBJ1-6	TGTGCCAGCAGCTTAGGGTCCTCGGGGGGCAGGAGTAATTCACCCCTCCACTTT	CASSLGSSGGRSNSPLHF
.	TRBV29-1	.	TRBJ2-2	TGCAGCGTTGACAGGGGTAACACCGGGGAGCTGTTTTTT	CSVDRGNTGELFF
TRBD2	TRBV7-2	.	TRBJ2-5	TGTGCCAGCAGCACGACTAGCGGGGGGGCTTATGAGACCCAGTACTTC	CASSTTSGGAYETQYF
.	TRBV21-1	once	TRBJ1-1	TGTGCCAGCACAGCGGCTGAAGCTTTCTTT	CASTAAEAFF
.	TRBV6-1	.	TRBJ1-2	TGTGCCAGCAGCGTAAAACAGGGAGTAGGTGGCTACACCTTC	CASSVKQGVGGYTF
TRBD1	TRBV5-1	.	TRBJ2-7	TGCGCCAGCAGCTTGCTAAGGACAGGCTCCCCCAACGAGCAGTACTTC	CASSLLRTGSPNEQYF
.	TRBV15	.	TRBJ2-1	TGTGCCACCAGCAGAGGGACAGAAGTATACAATGAGCAGTTCTTC	CATSRGTEVYNEQFF
.	TRBV7-6	once	TRBJ2-7	TGTGCCAGCAGCTTGTACCCCGACTCGACCTACGAGCAGTACTTC	CASSLYPDSTYEQYF
TRBD1	TRBV4-2	.	TRBJ1-2	TGTGCCAGCAGCCAGGCAGGGGGCGCAGATGGCTACACCTTC	CASSQAGGADGYTF
.	TRBV5-6	few	TRBJ1-2	TGTGCCAGCAGCTTGGACAGGGTAAGAGATGGGGACTATGGCTACACCTTC	CASSLDRVRDGDYGYTF
.	TRBV7-2	few	TRBJ2-1	TGTGCCAGCAGCTCGAGGTGGGGGGGCCGTGAGCAGTTCTTC	CASSSRWGGREQFF
.	TRBV7-9	.	TRBJ2-5	TGTGCCAGCAGCTTAGTATGTCGGGAGCAGTACTTC	CASSLVCREQYF
.	TRBV19	once	TRBJ1-5	TGTGCCAGTACCCCCTTAGGGGGGGCGAGCAATCAGCCCCAGCATTTT	CASTPLGGASNQPQHF
.	TRBV30	.	TRBJ1-2	TGTGCCTGGAAGTGGACAACTCGTGGCTACACCTTC	CAWKWTTRGYTF
TRBD1	TRBV9	.	TRBJ2-1	TGTGCCAGCAGCAGACGCACAGGGGGGAATGAGCAGTTCTTC	CASSRRTGGNEQFF
.	TRBV27	.	TRBJ1-6	TGTGCCAGCAGTTTGGGGAGTTTCTCACCCCTCCACTTT	CASSLGSFSPLHF